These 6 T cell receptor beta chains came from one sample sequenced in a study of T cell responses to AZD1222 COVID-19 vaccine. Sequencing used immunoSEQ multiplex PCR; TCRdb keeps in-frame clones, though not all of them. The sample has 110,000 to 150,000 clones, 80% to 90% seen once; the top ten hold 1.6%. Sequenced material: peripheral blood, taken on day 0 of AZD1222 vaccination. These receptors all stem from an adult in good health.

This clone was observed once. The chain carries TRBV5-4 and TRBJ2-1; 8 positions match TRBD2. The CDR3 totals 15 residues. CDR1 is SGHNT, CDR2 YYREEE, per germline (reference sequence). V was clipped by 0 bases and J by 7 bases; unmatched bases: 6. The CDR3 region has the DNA TGTGCCAGCAGCTTGGCCGGGCAGCGGGGGAATGAGCAGTTCTTC. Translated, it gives CASSLAGQRGNEQFF.

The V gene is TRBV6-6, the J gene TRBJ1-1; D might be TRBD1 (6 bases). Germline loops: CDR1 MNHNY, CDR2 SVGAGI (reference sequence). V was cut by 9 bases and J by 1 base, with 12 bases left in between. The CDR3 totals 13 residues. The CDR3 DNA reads TGTGCCAGTGATGGACAGACGAACACTGAAGCTTTCTTT. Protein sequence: CASDGQTNTEAFF.

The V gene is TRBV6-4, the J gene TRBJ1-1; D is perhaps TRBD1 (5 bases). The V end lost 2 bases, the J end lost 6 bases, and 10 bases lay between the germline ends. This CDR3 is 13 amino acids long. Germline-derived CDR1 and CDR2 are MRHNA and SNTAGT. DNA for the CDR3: TGTGCCAGCAGTGACCGGCAGGGTTCTGAAGCTTTCTTT. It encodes CASSDRQGSEAFF.

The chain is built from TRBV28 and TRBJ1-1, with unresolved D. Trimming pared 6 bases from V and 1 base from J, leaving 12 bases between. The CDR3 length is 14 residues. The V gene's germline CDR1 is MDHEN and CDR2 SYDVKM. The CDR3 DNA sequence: TGTGCCAGCAGCTCTCCTCGGGGGAACACTGAAGCTTTCTTT. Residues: CASSSPRGNTEAFF. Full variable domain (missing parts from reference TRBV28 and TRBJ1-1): DVKVTQSSRYLVKRTGEKVFLECVQDMDHENMFWYRQDPGLGLRLIYFSYDVKMKEKGDIPEGYSVSREKKERFSLILESASTNQTSMYLCASSSPRGNTEAFFGQGTRLTVV.

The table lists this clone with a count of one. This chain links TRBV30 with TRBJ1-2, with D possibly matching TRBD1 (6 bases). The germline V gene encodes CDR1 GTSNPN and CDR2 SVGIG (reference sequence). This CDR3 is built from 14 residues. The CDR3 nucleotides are TGTGCGGTAACGCGGTACAGGGAGTCCTATGGCTACACCTTC. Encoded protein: CAVTRYRESYGYTF.

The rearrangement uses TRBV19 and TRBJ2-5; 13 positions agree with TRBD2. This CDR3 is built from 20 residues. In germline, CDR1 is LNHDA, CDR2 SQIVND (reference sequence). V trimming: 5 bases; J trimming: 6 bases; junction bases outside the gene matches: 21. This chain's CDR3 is CASSFRLAGGREPFLKTQYF. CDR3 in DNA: TGTGCCAGTAGTTTTCGACTAGCGGGGGGCCGCGAACCATTCTTAAAGACCCAGTACTTC.